The source of this T cell receptor (beta chain) is a study of blood T cell repertoires in COVID-19. Across the study: Nucleic acid was either cDNA or gDNA, and it came from T cells, B-cell-depleted T cells, or PBMCs.

The CDR3 runs to 16 residues. Trimming pared 5 bases from V and 8 bases from J, leaving 19 bases between. Germline loops: CDR1 MDHEN, CDR2 SYDVKM. Clinical history reported by participants formed the basis on which cohorts were assigned. The repertoire was sequenced with immunoSEQ multiplex PCR; TCRdb's copy has only in-frame clones and lacks some. The sample contains over 350,000 clones, approximately 87% of which appear only once. The receptor's source is a woman between 50 and 59 years old who had recovered from COVID-19. The genes are TRBV28 and TRBJ1-6; D is perhaps TRBD1 (5 bases). The sample consisted of PBMCs or T cells enriched from blood (not recorded which). CDR3 region: CASSPRQGVGHSPLHF. CDR3 DNA: TGTGCCAGCAGTCCTAGACAAGGGGTGGGGCATTCACCCCTCCACTTT.